A selection of T cell receptor beta chains follows, all from one sample in a study of response to subunit inactivated influenza vaccine. One entry per CDR3 protein results from TCRdb running MiXCR on the RT-PCR reads. The sample has just over 300,000 distinct CDR3 sequences, 21% seen once. This material consisted of PBMCs from blood, taken around 22 months after vaccination. The origin of the receptors is a man between 45 and 75 years old who received an inactivated influenza vaccine. CDR3s include the opening cysteine and the closing phenylalanine or tryptophan. The D gene is left open where the match is weak. Expanded clones are given a class, and other clones once, few, many or no size at all.

>TRBD2|TRBV5-4|TRBJ2-3|-
CAIRSGSSTDTQYF
TGTGCCATCCGGAGCGGGAGTAGCACAGATACGCAGTATTTT
>TRBD1|TRBV29-1|TRBJ2-5|few
CSVPQDRIETQYF
TGCAGCGTCCCCCAGGACAGGATAGAGACCCAGTACTTC
>TRBD1|TRBV5-1|TRBJ1-2|-
CASSLGGQFNYGYTF
TGCGCCAGCAGCTTGGGGGGACAGTTCAACTATGGCTACACCTTC
>-|TRBV6-1|TRBJ1-6|many
CASSPPGQNSPLHF
TGTGCCAGCAGCCCTCCGGGACAAAATTCACCCCTCCACTTT
>TRBD2|TRBV6-1|TRBJ2-2|-
CASSLTGGRTGELFF
TGTGCCAGCAGTCTCACGGGGGGGCGAACCGGGGAGCTGTTTTTT
>-|TRBV12-3/TRBV12-4|TRBJ1-4|few
CASSLGLREKLFF
TGTGCCAGCAGTTTAGGGTTACGAGAAAAACTGTTTTTT
>-|TRBV28|TRBJ2-1|-
CASRNFDEQFF
TGTGCCAGCAGGAACTTTGATGAGCAGTTCTTC
>-|TRBV6-2/TRBV6-3|TRBJ1-5|-
CASRRDRQPQHF
TGTGCCAGCAGACGCGACAGGCAGCCCCAGCATTTT
>-|TRBV10-3|TRBJ1-4|-
CATRDRTTNEKLFF
TGTGCCACCCGAGACCGAACAACTAATGAAAAACTGTTTTTT
>TRBD2|TRBV29-1|TRBJ2-5|few
CSTRTSGRSETQYF
TGCAGCACTCGGACTAGCGGGAGGTCGGAGACCCAGTACTTC
>TRBD1|TRBV12-3/TRBV12-4|TRBJ2-7|few
CASSSRPRGQGFAYEQYF
TGTGCCAGCAGTTCCCGACCCCGGGGACAGGGATTCGCCTACGAGCAGTACTTC
>TRBD1|TRBV11-1|TRBJ2-2|-
CASSLARDRGLHQSFTGELFF
TGTGCCAGCAGCTTAGCTCGGGACAGGGGGCTTCACCAATCTTTCACCGGGGAGCTGTTTTTT
>-|TRBV6-2/TRBV6-3|TRBJ1-5|few
CASSYSSDTDQPQHF
TGTGCCAGCAGTTACTCCTCGGACACCGATCAGCCCCAGCATTTT
>-|TRBV12-3/TRBV12-4|TRBJ1-5|-
CASSRDGYSNQPQHF
TGTGCCAGCAGTCGGGACGGTTATAGCAATCAGCCCCAGCATTTT
>-|TRBV5-1|TRBJ2-7|-
CASTSSGREGEQYF
TGCGCCAGCACCTCTTCGGGACGGGAAGGCGAGCAGTACTTC
>-|TRBV10-3|TRBJ1-3|few
CAISDAGTLSGNTIYF
TGTGCCATCAGTGATGCCGGGACCCTCTCTGGAAACACCATATATTTT
>-|TRBV5-1|TRBJ1-1|many
CASSVDSLNTEAFF
TGCGCCAGCAGCGTAGACAGCTTGAACACTGAAGCTTTCTTT
>-|TRBV4-1|TRBJ1-4|few
CASSRSDVFDEKLFF
TGCGCCAGCAGCCGGTCGGACGTTTTCGATGAAAAACTGTTTTTT
>TRBD1|TRBV6-2/TRBV6-3|TRBJ2-1|-
CASKDRAISYNEQFF
TGTGCCAGCAAGGACAGGGCAATTTCCTACAATGAGCAGTTCTTC
>TRBD1|TRBV20-1|TRBJ2-5|-
CSARIRGETQYF
TGCAGTGCTAGAATCAGGGGGGAGACCCAGTACTTC
>TRBD1|TRBV5-1|TRBJ1-2|-
CASSPRSGTDYGYTF
TGCGCCAGCAGCCCAAGGTCGGGGACAGATTATGGCTACACCTTC
>-|TRBV5-1|TRBJ2-1|-
CASSLEWTVSYNEQFF
TGCGCCAGCAGCTTGGAGTGGACAGTCTCCTACAATGAGCAGTTCTTC